This passage covers 16 T cell receptor beta chains from one sample sequenced in a study of OX40 agonist ivuxolimab in advanced cancers. Clones were sequenced by immunoSEQ multiplex PCR, and TCRdb holds only the in-frame ones, with some missing. The top ten hold 6% to 8.5% of the sample, which has about 81,000 clones, under 90% seen once. The source was CD4+ or CD8+ T cells sorted from blood, collected in a trial of the OX40 agonist ivuxolimab. The source is an adult with an advanced solid tumor such as melanoma, head and neck, liver or kidney cancer.

The rearrangement uses TRBV5-1 and TRBJ2-1; 14 bases line up with TRBD2. This CDR3 is built from 19 residues. The V gene's germline CDR1 is SGHRS and CDR2 YFSETQ. V trimming: 2 bases; J trimming: 7 bases; junction bases outside the gene matches: 14. Written as DNA, the CDR3 is TGCGCCAGCAGCTTAGGGACTAGCGGGAGTATATGGAGTTGGAATGAGCAGTTCTTC. Translating it yields CASSLGTSGSIWSWNEQFF.

This rearrangement joins TRBV28 to TRBJ1-5; 11 positions agree with TRBD1. The trim removed 5 bases at V and 0 bases at J, leaving 3 bases unmatched. The CDR3 runs to 16 residues. Germline-derived CDR1 and CDR2 are MDHEN and SYDVKM. This CDR3 is CASSGQGAYSNQPQHF. In nucleotides, the CDR3 is TGTGCCAGCAGTGGACAGGGGGCTTATAGCAATCAGCCCCAGCATTTT.

J is TRBJ1-2 and V is TRBV5-6; the D gene is possibly TRBD1 (5 bases). Germline CDR1 reads SGHDT; CDR2 reads YYEEEE. This CDR3 is built from 14 residues. The germline V and J ends were trimmed by 4 bases and 3 bases, with 13 bases remaining between them. The CDR3 nucleotides read TGTGCCAGCAGCCCTTGGCCGGGGGACTATGGCTACACCTTC. Encoded protein: CASSPWPGDYGYTF.

CDR3 region: CASSIASGTEAFF. CDR3 nucleotide sequence: TGTGCCAGTAGTATTGCTTCGGGGACTGAAGCTTTCTTT. The gene calls are TRBV19 and TRBJ1-1; D uncertain. Trimming left V 3 bases short and J 5 bases short, with 10 bases between. CDR1 is LNHDA and CDR2 is SQIVND in the germline V gene (reference sequence). The CDR3 spans 13 residues.

The chain is built from TRBV5-1 and TRBJ2-2, with 7 bases aligning to TRBD2. The germline V gene has CDR1 SGHRS and CDR2 YFSETQ. CDR3 length: 15 amino acids. V dropped 0 bases and J dropped 3; count of bases not matched to a gene: 2. The CDR3 DNA is TGCGCCAGCAGCTTGGACGGGGGGTACACCGGGGAGCTGTTTTTT. Protein: CASSLDGGYTGELFF.

The chain combines TRBV28 with TRBJ2-1; 8 bases line up with TRBD2. V shed 8 bases, J shed 7 bases, and the junction held 13 bases outside the gene matches. There are 15 residues in the CDR3. Germline CDR1 MDHEN, CDR2 SYDVKM. The CDR3 nucleotides are TGTGCCAGCTCCCCGGGAGGGGGGGGCCGGAATGAGCAGTTCTTC. It codes for CASSPGGGGRNEQFF.

The chain carries TRBV4-2 and TRBJ2-1, with 9 bases fitting TRBD2. The CDR3 sequence is 17 residues long. V lost 0 bases and J lost 7; bases outside the gene matches: 10. Germline V gene lookup returns CDR1 LGHNA and CDR2 YNFKEQ. The CDR3 nucleotides are TGTGCCAGCAGCCAAGACGGTGGCGGGGGGGGTCTTAATGAGCAGTTCTTC. It specifies CASSQDGGGGGLNEQFF.

The chain recombines TRBV28 with TRBJ2-1, with D possibly matching TRBD2 (7 bases). The germline gives CDR1 MDHEN, CDR2 SYDVKM. Trimming cost V 6 bases and J 4 bases, with 19 bases left between them. The CDR3 contains 16 residues. This chain's CDR3 is CASRRGGGRLYNEQFF. CDR3 DNA: TGTGCCAGCAGAAGGGGGGGCGGAAGACTATACAATGAGCAGTTCTTC. Complete variable domain (other parts from reference TRBV28 and TRBJ2-1): DVKVTQSSRYLVKRTGEKVFLECVQDMDHENMFWYRQDPGLGLRLIYFSYDVKMKEKGDIPEGYSVSREKKERFSLILESASTNQTSMYLCASRRGGGRLYNEQFFGPGTRLTVL.

The chain links TRBV6-6 to TRBJ2-1; D is ambiguous. CDR1 is MNHNY and CDR2 is SVGAGI in the germline V gene (reference sequence). V was pared by 3 bases and J by 4 bases, with 13 bases between. The CDR3 spans 15 residues. As DNA, the CDR3 is TGTGCCAGCAGTTATACGGCGGAACAATACAATGAGCAGTTCTTC. Its protein product is CASSYTAEQYNEQFF.

The chain links TRBV7-2 to TRBJ1-1, with D tentatively TRBD1 (5 bases). Trimming left V 5 bases short and J 9 bases short, with 16 bases between. This CDR3 spans 13 amino acids. From germline, CDR1 is SGHTA and CDR2 FQGNSA. CDR3 residues: CASSNKARDKAFF. The CDR3 DNA sequence: TGTGCCAGCAGCAATAAAGCCAGGGATAAAGCTTTCTTT.

A single count supports this clone. The rearrangement uses TRBV16 and TRBJ2-4; 9 bases line up with TRBD2. Germline CDR1 reads KGHSY; CDR2 reads FQNENV. J gave up 7 bases and V 4 bases, and 8 bases lay outside the gene matches. CDR3 size: 15 residues. CDR3 protein: CASSPLGLARNIQYF. CDR3 nucleotides: TGTGCCAGCAGCCCACTGGGACTAGCTAGGAACATTCAGTACTTC.

The rearrangement links TRBV15 to TRBJ2-5; TRBD1 matches 8 bases. Trimming cost V 4 bases and J 3 bases; bases outside gene matches: 10. Germline V gives CDR1 LNHNV, CDR2 YYDKDF (reference sequence). There are 16 residues in the CDR3. The DNA of the CDR3 is TGTGCCACCAGCACCCATTGGGACAGGAGGAAAGAGACCCAGTACTTC. This encodes CATSTHWDRRKETQYF.

V is TRBV10-1 and J is TRBJ1-3; possible D gene TRBD1, 5 bases. This CDR3 has 18 residues. Germline CDR1 is WNHNN and CDR2 is SYGVQD (reference sequence). V gave up 0 bases and J gave up 0 bases, with 15 bases separating them. CDR3 sequence reads: CASSESTGHRGSGNTIYF. The CDR3 DNA reads as TGCGCCAGCAGTGAGTCTACCGGACATCGCGGCTCTGGAAACACCATATATTTT.

The J gene is TRBJ2-2, the V gene TRBV28; either TRBD1 or TRBD2 may fit D (6 bases each). This CDR3 spans 15 amino acids. V lost 6 bases to trimming and J lost 7 bases, with 18 bases between them. Looked up from germline, CDR1 is MDHEN and CDR2 is SYDVKM. In nucleotides, the CDR3 is TGTGCCAGCAGAGGAGGCCGGGGGCGAGGCGGGGAGCTGTTTTTT. Encoded protein: CASRGGRGRGGELFF.

The chain recombines TRBV6-6 with TRBJ1-5; 8 nucleotides line up with TRBD1. This CDR3 spans 16 amino acids. CDR1 and CDR2 (germline): MNHNY, SVGAGI (reference sequence). Trimming at V came to 6 bases and at J to 1 base, leaving 8 bases not matched to a gene. In nucleotides, the CDR3 is TGTGCCAGCAGCCAGGGGGCGGTTAGGAGCAATCAGCCCCAGCATTTT. Translated, it gives CASSQGAVRSNQPQHF.

CDR3 DNA: TGTGCCAGCAGTGAAGAGGGACAGGCCGGGAATGGCTACACCTTC. Translation gives CASSEEGQAGNGYTF. V is TRBV6-1 and J is TRBJ1-2; 8 positions match TRBD1. The V gene's germline CDR1 is MNHNS and CDR2 SASEGT. CDR3 size: 15 residues. Trimming cost V 1 base and J 6 bases; bases outside gene matches: 7.